This TCR beta chain was sequenced for a study of radiotherapy plus CTLA-4 blockade in lung cancer. The CDR3 has 17 residues. The V gene's germline CDR1 is SGHVS and CDR2 FQNEAQ. Trimming at V came to 0 bases and at J to 9 bases, leaving 7 bases not matched to a gene. This table comes from immunoSEQ multiplex PCR, and its TCRdb copy is limited to in-frame clones, with some not included. The table includes 95,000 to 150,000 clones, over 80% detected once. The V gene is TRBV7-8, the J gene TRBJ2-1, with TRBD2 identical over 14 bases. This TCR was recovered from a human donor with non-small cell lung cancer that progressed on radiotherapy plus ipilimumab. The material sequenced was peripheral blood, taken from a patient treated with radiotherapy plus ipilimumab. DNA of the CDR3: TGTGCCAGCAGCTTAGCTGGGGGGACTAGCGGGAGAAGTGAGCAGTTCTTC. It translates to CASSLAGGTSGRSEQFF.